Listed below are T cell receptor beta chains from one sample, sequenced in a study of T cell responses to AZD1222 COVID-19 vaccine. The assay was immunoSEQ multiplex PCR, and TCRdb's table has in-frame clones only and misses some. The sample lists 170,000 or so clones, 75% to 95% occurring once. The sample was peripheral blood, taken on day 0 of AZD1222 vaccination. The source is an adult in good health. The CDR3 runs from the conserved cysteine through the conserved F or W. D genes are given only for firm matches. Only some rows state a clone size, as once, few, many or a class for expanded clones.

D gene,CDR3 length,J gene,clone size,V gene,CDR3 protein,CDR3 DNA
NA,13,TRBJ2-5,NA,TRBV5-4,CASSLNLQETQYF,TGTGCCAGCAGCTTGAACCTGCAAGAGACCCAGTACTTC
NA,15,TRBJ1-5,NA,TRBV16,CASSLNAGVWRPQHF,TGTGCCAGCAGCCTAAACGCAGGAGTTTGGCGGCCCCAGCATTTT
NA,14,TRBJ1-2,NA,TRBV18,CASSPGRDNYGYTF,TGTGCCAGCTCACCGGGCAGGGATAACTATGGCTACACCTTC
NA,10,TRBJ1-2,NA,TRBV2,CASREEGYTF,TGTGCCAGCAGGGAGGAGGGCTACACCTTC
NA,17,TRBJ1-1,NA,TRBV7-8,CASSAGITAGDNTEAFF,TGTGCCAGCAGCGCAGGAATAACGGCAGGGGATAACACTGAAGCTTTCTTT
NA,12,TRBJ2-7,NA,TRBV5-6,CASSLRRNEQYF,TGTGCCAGCAGCTTGCGACGGAACGAGCAGTACTTC
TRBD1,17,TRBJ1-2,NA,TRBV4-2,CASSNRDRGQRDYGYTF,TGTGCCAGCAGCAACCGGGACAGGGGGCAGAGGGACTATGGCTACACCTTC
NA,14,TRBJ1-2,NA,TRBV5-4,CASSPYTIHYGYTF,TGTGCCAGCAGCCCGTACACCATCCACTATGGCTACACCTTC
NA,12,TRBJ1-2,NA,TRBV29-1,CSVVQANYGYTF,TGCAGCGTTGTACAGGCTAACTATGGCTACACCTTC
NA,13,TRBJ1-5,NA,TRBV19,CASSMDRYQPQHF,TGTGCCAGTAGTATGGACCGATATCAGCCCCAGCATTTT
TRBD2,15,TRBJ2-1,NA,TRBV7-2,CASSASGSSYNEQFF,TGTGCCAGCAGCGCTAGCGGGAGCTCCTACAATGAGCAGTTCTTC
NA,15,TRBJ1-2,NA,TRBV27,CASSLHAEGGYGYTF,TGTGCCAGCAGTCTCCATGCGGAGGGGGGCTATGGCTACACCTTC
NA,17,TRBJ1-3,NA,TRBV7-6,CASSTRLAGLSGNTIYF,TGTGCCAGCAGCACGCGTTTAGCGGGTCTCTCTGGAAACACCATATATTTT
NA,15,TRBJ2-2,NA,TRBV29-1,CSVEFLGAEAGELFF,TGCAGCGTTGAGTTTTTGGGGGCTGAGGCCGGGGAGCTGTTTTTT
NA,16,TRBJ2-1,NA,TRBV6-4,CASSDPSAGSYNEQFF,TGTGCCAGCAGTGACCCGAGCGCGGGCTCCTACAATGAGCAGTTCTTC
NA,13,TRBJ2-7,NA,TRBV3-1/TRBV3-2,CASSHAGAYEQYF,TGTGCCAGCAGCCATGCGGGGGCGTACGAGCAGTACTTC
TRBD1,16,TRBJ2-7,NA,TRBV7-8,CASSLTPQGVGYEQYF,TGTGCCAGCAGCTTAACCCCCCAGGGGGTGGGATACGAGCAGTACTTC
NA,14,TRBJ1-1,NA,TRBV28,CASSLHTPNTEAFF,TGTGCCAGCAGTTTACACACGCCGAACACTGAAGCTTTCTTT
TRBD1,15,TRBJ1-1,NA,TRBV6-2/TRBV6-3,CASSYLETGTAEAFF,TGTGCCAGCAGTTACCTAGAGACCGGGACAGCTGAAGCTTTCTTT
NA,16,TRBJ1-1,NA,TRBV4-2,CASSPGRQAMNTEAFF,TGTGCCAGCAGCCCTGGCCGACAGGCAATGAACACTGAAGCTTTCTTT
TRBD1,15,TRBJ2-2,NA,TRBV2,CASLMGTVNTGELFF,TGTGCCAGCCTGATGGGGACAGTGAACACCGGGGAGCTGTTTTTT
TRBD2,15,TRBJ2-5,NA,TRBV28,CASSLGGGAKETQYF,TGTGCCAGCAGTTTGGGCGGGGGGGCCAAAGAGACCCAGTACTTC
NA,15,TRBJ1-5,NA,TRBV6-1,CASSEAQWGNQPQHF,TGTGCCAGCAGTGAAGCACAGTGGGGCAATCAGCCCCAGCATTTT
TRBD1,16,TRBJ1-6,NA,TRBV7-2,CASSSRDRGYNSPLHF,TGTGCCAGCAGCTCCCGGGACAGAGGCTATAATTCACCCCTCCACTTT
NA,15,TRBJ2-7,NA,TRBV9,CASSVGTGGPYEQYF,TGTGCCAGCAGCGTAGGTACCGGGGGGCCCTACGAGCAGTACTTC
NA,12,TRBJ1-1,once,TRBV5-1,CASRFDTTEAFF,TGCGCCAGCCGGTTCGATACCACTGAAGCTTTCTTT
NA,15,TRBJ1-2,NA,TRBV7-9,CASSLALSSDYGYTF,TGTGCCAGCAGCTTAGCGCTCAGCAGCGACTATGGCTACACCTTC
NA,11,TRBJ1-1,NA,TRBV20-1,CSARGGPGLFF,TGCAGTGCTAGAGGGGGCCCCGGACTTTTCTTT
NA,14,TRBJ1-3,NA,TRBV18,CASSPPTAGNTIYF,TGTGCCAGCTCACCACCGACAGCTGGAAACACCATATATTTT
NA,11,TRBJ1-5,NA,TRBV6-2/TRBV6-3,CASSQGQPQHF,TGTGCCAGCAGTCAGGGTCAGCCCCAGCATTTT
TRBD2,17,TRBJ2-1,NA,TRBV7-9,CASSLWLAGGLYNEQFF,TGTGCCAGCAGCTTATGGCTAGCGGGGGGGTTATACAATGAGCAGTTCTTC
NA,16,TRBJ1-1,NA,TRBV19,CATPSAGKPKNTEAFF,TGTGCCACCCCTTCGGCGGGAAAACCGAAGAACACTGAAGCTTTCTTT
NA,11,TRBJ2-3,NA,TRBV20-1,CSARGSKGGLF,TGCAGTGCTAGGGGATCTAAAGGGGGGCTTTTT
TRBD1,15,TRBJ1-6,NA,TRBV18,CASSDRDRDNSPLHF,TGTGCCAGCTCAGACCGGGACAGGGATAATTCACCCCTCCACTTT
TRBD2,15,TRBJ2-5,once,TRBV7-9,CASSPRLADKETQYF,TGTGCCAGCAGCCCGAGACTAGCGGATAAAGAGACCCAGTACTTC
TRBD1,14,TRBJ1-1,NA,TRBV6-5,CASSPQGRNTEAFF,TGTGCCAGCAGTCCACAGGGGAGGAACACTGAAGCTTTCTTT
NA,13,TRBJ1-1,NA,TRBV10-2,CASRTNGGTEAFF,TGCGCCAGCAGAACCAACGGGGGCACTGAAGCTTTCTTT
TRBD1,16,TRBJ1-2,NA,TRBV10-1,CASEPDRAKKIYGYTF,TGCGCCAGCGAGCCGGACAGGGCGAAAAAGATCTATGGCTACACCTTC
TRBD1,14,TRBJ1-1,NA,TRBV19,CASSGTGLYFEAFF,TGTGCCAGTAGTGGGACAGGGTTATACTTTGAAGCTTTCTTT
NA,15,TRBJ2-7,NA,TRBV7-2,CASSLEWPGPYEQYF,TGTGCCAGCAGCTTAGAGTGGCCGGGTCCCTACGAGCAGTACTTC
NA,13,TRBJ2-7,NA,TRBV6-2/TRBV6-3,CASSNASPSEQYF,TGTGCCAGCAGCAACGCGTCCCCCAGTGAGCAGTACTTC
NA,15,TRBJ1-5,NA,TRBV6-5,CASSYIWGNNQPQHF,TGTGCCAGCAGTTACATTTGGGGGAACAATCAGCCCCAGCATTTT